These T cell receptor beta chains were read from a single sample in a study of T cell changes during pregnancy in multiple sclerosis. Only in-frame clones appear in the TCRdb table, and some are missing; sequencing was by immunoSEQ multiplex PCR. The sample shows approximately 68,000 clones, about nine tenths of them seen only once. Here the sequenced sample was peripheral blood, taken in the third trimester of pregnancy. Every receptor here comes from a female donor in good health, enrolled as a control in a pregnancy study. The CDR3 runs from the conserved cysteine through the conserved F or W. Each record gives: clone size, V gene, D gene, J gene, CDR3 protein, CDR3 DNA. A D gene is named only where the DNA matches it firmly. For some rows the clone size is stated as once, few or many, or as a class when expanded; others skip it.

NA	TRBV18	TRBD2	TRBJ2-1	CASSSPLSSGGNSGVYNEQFF	TGTGCCAGCTCATCCCCCCTAAGCAGCGGGGGGAACAGTGGGGTGTACAATGAGCAGTTCTTC
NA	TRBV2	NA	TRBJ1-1	CASTVNTEAFF	TGTGCCAGCACTGTAAACACTGAAGCTTTCTTT
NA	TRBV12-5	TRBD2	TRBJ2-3	CASGSLSGRGVGTDTQYF	TGTGCTAGTGGTTCCCTTAGCGGGAGGGGAGTCGGAACAGATACGCAGTATTTT
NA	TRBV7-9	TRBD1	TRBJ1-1	CASSLLQGGGEAFF	TGTGCCAGCAGCTTATTACAGGGGGGCGGCGAAGCTTTCTTT
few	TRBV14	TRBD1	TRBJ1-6	CASSLDRGRSPLHF	TGTGCCAGCAGCTTGGACAGGGGACGTTCACCCCTCCACTTT
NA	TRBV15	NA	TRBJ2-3	CATSRVRASVTDTQYF	TGTGCCACCAGCAGAGTTAGGGCTAGCGTGACAGATACGCAGTATTTT
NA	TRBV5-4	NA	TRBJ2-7	CASSLGPRGFGYEQYF	TGTGCCAGCAGCTTGGGCCCCAGGGGTTTCGGGTACGAGCAGTACTTC
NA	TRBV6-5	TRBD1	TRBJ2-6	CASSQGAGGANVLTF	TGTGCCAGCAGTCAGGGGGCCGGGGGGGCCAACGTCCTGACTTTC
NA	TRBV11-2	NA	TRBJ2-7	CASSLVQGRYEQYF	TGTGCCAGCAGCTTAGTCCAGGGGAGATACGAGCAGTACTTC
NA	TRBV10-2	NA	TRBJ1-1	CASRQNLNTEAFF	TGCGCCAGTCGACAGAATCTGAACACTGAAGCTTTCTTT
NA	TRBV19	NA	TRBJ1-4	CASSEGVATNEKLFF	TGTGCCAGTAGTGAAGGGGTGGCGACTAATGAAAAACTGTTTTTT
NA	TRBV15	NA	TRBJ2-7	CATSREESYEQYF	TGTGCCACCAGCAGAGAAGAGAGCTACGAGCAGTACTTC
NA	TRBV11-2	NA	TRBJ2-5	CASSLGGGKTRVGETQYF	TGTGCCAGCAGCTTAGGTGGAGGGAAAACCCGCGTCGGGGAGACCCAGTACTTC
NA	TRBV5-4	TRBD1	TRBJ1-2	CASSLLVGTGSGGYTF	TGTGCCAGCAGCTTGTTGGTTGGGACAGGCTCTGGTGGCTACACCTTC
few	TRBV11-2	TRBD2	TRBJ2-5	CASSLDISASGTKETQYF	TGTGCCAGCAGCTTAGATATCTCGGCTAGCGGGACGAAAGAGACCCAGTACTTC
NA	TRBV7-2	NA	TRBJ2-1	CASSLGGGPYNEQFF	TGTGCCAGCAGCTTAGGCGGCGGCCCCTACAATGAGCAGTTCTTC
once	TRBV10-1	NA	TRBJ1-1	CASSESGTTEAFF	TGCGCCAGCAGTGAGTCGGGGACTACTGAAGCTTTCTTT
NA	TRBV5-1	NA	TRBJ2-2	CASSLDGGLNTGELFF	TGCGCCAGCAGCTTGGATGGGGGACTGAACACCGGGGAGCTGTTTTTT
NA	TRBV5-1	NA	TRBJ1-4	CASSLQGREKLFF	TGCGCCAGCAGCTTACAGGGCCGAGAAAAACTGTTTTTT
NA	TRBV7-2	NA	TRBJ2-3	CASSLQAPSSTDTQYF	TGTGCCAGCAGCTTACAGGCTCCCTCTAGCACAGATACGCAGTATTTT
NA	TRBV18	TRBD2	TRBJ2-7	CASSPGGGLPYEQYF	TGTGCCAGCTCACCAGGCGGGGGGCTCCCCTACGAGCAGTACTTC
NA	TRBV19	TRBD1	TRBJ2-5	CASSFPGQGAGTQYF	TGTGCCAGTAGTTTCCCCGGACAGGGGGCCGGGACCCAGTACTTC
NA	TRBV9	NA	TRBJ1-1	CASSAEEGVGTEAFF	TGTGCCAGCAGCGCCGAAGAGGGGGTGGGCACTGAAGCTTTCTTT
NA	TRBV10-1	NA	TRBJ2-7	CASSTNSYEQYF	TGCGCCAGCAGCACTAATAGCTACGAGCAGTACTTC
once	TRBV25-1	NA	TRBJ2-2	CASLGTLDTGELFF	TGTGCCAGCCTCGGGACACTCGACACCGGGGAGCTGTTTTTT
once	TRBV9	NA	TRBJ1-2	CASSLRQGKDYGYTF	TGTGCCAGCAGCCTCCGGCAGGGAAAGGACTATGGCTACACCTTC
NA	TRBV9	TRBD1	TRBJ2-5	CASSAGRQGSLETQYF	TGTGCCAGCAGCGCAGGCCGACAGGGATCGTTAGAGACCCAGTACTTC
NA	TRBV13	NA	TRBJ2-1	CASSATEGRFNNEQFF	TGTGCCAGCAGCGCCACCGAAGGGAGATTTAACAATGAGCAGTTCTTC
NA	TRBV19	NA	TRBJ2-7	CASTQTGSYEQYF	TGTGCCAGTACTCAAACAGGGTCCTACGAGCAGTACTTC
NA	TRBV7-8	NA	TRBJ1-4	CASSLGRSGANEKLFF	TGTGCCAGCAGCTTAGGGCGGTCGGGGGCTAATGAAAAACTGTTTTTT
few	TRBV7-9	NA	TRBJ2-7	CASSLQVSYEQYF	TGTGCCAGCAGCTTACAGGTCTCCTACGAGCAGTACTTC
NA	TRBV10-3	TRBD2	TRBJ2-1	CATEAGGLYNEQFF	TGTGCCACCGAGGCGGGGGGGCTTTACAATGAGCAGTTCTTC
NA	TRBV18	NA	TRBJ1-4	CASSPEQDSTNEKLFF	TGTGCCAGCTCACCAGAACAGGATTCAACTAATGAAAAACTGTTTTTT
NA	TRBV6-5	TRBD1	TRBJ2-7	CASSLGQGPYYEQYF	TGTGCCAGCAGTTTGGGACAGGGTCCGTACTACGAGCAGTACTTC
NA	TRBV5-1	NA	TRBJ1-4	CASSFGTGTKYEKLFF	TGCGCCAGCAGCTTTGGCACCGGGACAAAATACGAAAAACTGTTTTTT
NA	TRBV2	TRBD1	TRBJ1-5	CASSKSGTGHRAQHF	TGTGCCAGCAGTAAATCCGGGACAGGGCATAGAGCCCAGCATTTT
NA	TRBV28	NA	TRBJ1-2	CASSRDNSFNYGYTF	TGTGCCAGCAGTCGGGACAATTCCTTCAACTATGGCTACACCTTC
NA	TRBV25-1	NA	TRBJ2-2	CASRAENTGELFF	TGTGCCAGCAGAGCGGAGAACACCGGGGAGCTGTTTTTT
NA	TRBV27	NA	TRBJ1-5	CASSLPGGEADQPQHF	TGTGCCAGCAGTCTACCGGGGGGCGAGGCCGATCAGCCCCAGCATTTT
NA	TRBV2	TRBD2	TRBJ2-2	CASSEGERGVVGELFF	TGTGCCAGCAGTGAAGGAGAGCGGGGGGTTGTCGGGGAGCTGTTTTTT
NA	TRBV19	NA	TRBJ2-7	CASTVSRAREGVREQYF	TGTGCCAGTACGGTTAGCCGGGCGCGGGAAGGAGTGAGGGAGCAGTACTTC
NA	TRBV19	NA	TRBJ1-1	CASIRQAGTEAFF	TGTGCCAGTATTAGACAGGCGGGTACTGAAGCTTTCTTT
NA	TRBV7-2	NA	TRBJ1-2	CASSPHDYGYTF	TGTGCCAGCAGCCCACACGACTATGGCTACACCTTC
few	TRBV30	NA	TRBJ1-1	CAWMAYTEAFF	TGTGCCTGGATGGCCTACACTGAAGCTTTCTTT
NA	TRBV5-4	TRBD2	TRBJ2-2	CASSLGLAGAYTGELFF	TGTGCCAGCAGCTTGGGACTAGCGGGAGCTTACACCGGGGAGCTGTTTTTT
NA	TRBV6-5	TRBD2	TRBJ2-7	CATIRLAGSSYEQYF	TGTGCCACAATAAGACTAGCGGGGTCGTCCTACGAGCAGTACTTC
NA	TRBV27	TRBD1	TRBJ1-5	CASRGQGATGNQPQHF	TGTGCCAGCAGAGGACAGGGGGCGACGGGCAATCAGCCCCAGCATTTT
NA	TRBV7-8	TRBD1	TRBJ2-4	CASSLGGGVGNIQYF	TGTGCCAGCAGCTTAGGAGGGGGCGTTGGAAACATTCAGTACTTC
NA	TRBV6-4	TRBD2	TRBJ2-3	CASSERDSTDTQYF	TGTGCCAGCAGCGAGCGGGACAGCACAGATACGCAGTATTTT